The 20 T cell receptor beta chains in this list originate from one sample, sequenced in a study of OX40 agonist ivuxolimab in advanced cancers. TCRdb's table, derived via immunoSEQ multiplex PCR, lists solely in-frame clones and lacks some. The sample yields over 70,000 clones, 86% seen once. Sequenced material: CD4+ or CD8+ T cells sorted from blood, taken in a trial of the OX40 agonist ivuxolimab. The receptors originated from an adult with an advanced solid tumor such as melanoma, head and neck, liver or kidney cancer.

This rearrangement joins TRBV19 to TRBJ2-2, with D perhaps TRBD1 or TRBD2 (5 bases each). The CDR3 loop spans 15 amino acids. Trimming left V 7 bases short and J 7 bases short, with 19 bases between. Germline V lookup: CDR1 LNHDA, CDR2 SQIVND (reference sequence). CDR3: CASTRQGPLGGELFF. The DNA of the CDR3 is TGTGCCAGTACCCGTCAGGGACCTTTGGGCGGGGAGCTGTTTTTT.

In DNA form, the CDR3 reads TGCGCCAGCAGCTTTGGTACAGTTGGTCTAACTGAAGCTTTCTTT. Encoded protein: CASSFGTVGLTEAFF. The chain uses TRBV5-1 and TRBJ1-1; D is undetermined. The CDR3 extends over 15 amino acids. The germline V and J ends were trimmed by 2 bases and 5 bases, with 16 bases remaining between them. Germline values: CDR1 SGHRS, CDR2 YFSETQ.

The chain combines TRBV30 with TRBJ2-2; possibly TRBD2 for D (5 bases). Germline CDR1 is GTSNPN and CDR2 is SVGIG (reference sequence). This CDR3 region has 14 residues. The V and J ends lost 4 bases and 4 bases respectively, with 13 bases between them. The CDR3, as DNA: TGTGCCTGGAACGTGGCTAGCCCCACCGGGGAGCTGTTTTTT. Translating gives CAWNVASPTGELFF.

The chain carries TRBV28 and TRBJ1-2; TRBD1 might be the D (6 bases). From germline, CDR1 is MDHEN and CDR2 SYDVKM. CDR3 length equals 14 residues. The germline V and J ends were trimmed by 6 bases and 6 bases, with 17 bases remaining between them. The CDR3 region is CASSPLAGGHGYTF. As DNA, the CDR3 is TGTGCCAGCAGCCCCCTGGCGGGGGGCCATGGCTACACCTTC.

The chain links TRBV6-6 to TRBJ1-5; D ambiguous. This CDR3 has 15 residues. Germline lookup yields CDR1 MNHNY and CDR2 SVGAGI (reference sequence). V lost 7 bases, J lost 3 bases, and 16 bases lay in between. The DNA for the CDR3 is TGTGCCAGCACCCTGGGAGGGATAGACAATCAGCCCCAGCATTTT. Translation gives CASTLGGIDNQPQHF.

The chain employs TRBV29-1 and TRBJ2-7; no reliable D call. The CDR3 length is 14 residues. The V gene lost 1 base and the J gene lost 7 bases, with 17 bases spanning the gap. Germline V gives CDR1 SQVTM, CDR2 ANQGSEA. In DNA, the CDR3 is TGCAGCGTTGAAGTGTCCAGGTCCGCTGGGGAGCAGTACTTC. As protein: CSVEVSRSAGEQYF.

CDR3 residues: CASSWDRFGNQPQHF. CDR3 coding DNA: TGTGCCAGTAGTTGGGACAGGTTTGGCAATCAGCCCCAGCATTTT. The J gene is TRBJ1-5, the V gene TRBV19, with TRBD1 matching 8 bases. The CDR3 is made up of 15 amino acids. Germline V gene sequence: CDR1 LNHDA, CDR2 SQIVND (reference sequence). V trimming: 5 bases; J trimming: 2 bases; junction bases outside the gene matches: 5.

This chain links TRBV5-1 with TRBJ2-7; tentatively, D is TRBD1 (5 bases). The germline CDR1 and CDR2 sequences are SGHRS and YFSETQ. Deletions cut 4 bases from V and 2 bases from J, with 16 bases between. The CDR3 covers 15 residues. The CDR3 sequence is CASSLIPDNPYEQYF. DNA for the CDR3: TGCGCCAGCAGCCTTATACCGGACAACCCCTACGAGCAGTACTTC. Complete variable domain (other parts from reference TRBV5-1 and TRBJ2-7): KAGVTQTPRYLIKTRGQQVTLSCSPISGHRSVSWYQQTPGQGLQFLFEYFSETQRNKGNFPGRFSGRQFSNSRSEMNVSTLELGDSALYLCASSLIPDNPYEQYFGPGTRLTVT.

The rearrangement joins TRBV5-4 to TRBJ2-1, with 9 bases identical to TRBD2. Germline CDR1 reads SGHNT; CDR2 reads YYREEE (reference sequence). V gave up 3 bases and J gave up 0 bases; unmatched junction bases: 4. The CDR3 consists of 16 residues. CDR3: CASSSRGGASYNEQFF. CDR3 in DNA: TGTGCCAGCAGCTCTCGCGGGGGGGCCTCCTACAATGAGCAGTTCTTC.

V gene TRBV7-2 combines with J gene TRBJ2-7, with D possibly being TRBD1 or TRBD2 (5 bases each). There are 15 residues in the CDR3. Trimming took 5 bases from V and 0 from J, leaving 14 bases between them. In germline, CDR1 is SGHTA, CDR2 FQGNSA. The CDR3: CASSRPGRRSYEQYF. The CDR3 bases are TGTGCCAGCAGCCGACCGGGACGTCGCTCCTACGAGCAGTACTTC.

This clone was found once. The gene calls are TRBV6-5 and TRBJ1-3; maybe TRBD1 (5 bases). The CDR3 covers 15 residues. Germline V gene lookup returns CDR1 MNHEY and CDR2 SVGAGI. Trimming pared 5 bases from V and 4 bases from J, leaving 15 bases between. CDR3 protein: CASSPGAGIGNTIYF. In DNA, the CDR3 is TGTGCCAGCAGTCCCGGGGCAGGGATCGGAAACACCATATATTTT.

The gene calls are TRBV4-1 and TRBJ2-7, with 9 bases lining up with TRBD1. Germline CDR1 MGHRA, CDR2 YSYEKL. The CDR3 extends over 15 amino acids. Trimming cost V 4 bases and J 2 bases; bases outside gene matches: 6. This CDR3 reads CASSRRQGETYEQYF. CDR3 DNA: TGCGCCAGCAGCCGCAGACAGGGGGAGACCTACGAGCAGTACTTC.

There are a few counts of this clone. The chain is built from TRBV28 and TRBJ1-1; no clear D gene. The length of the CDR3 is 15 residues. The V end lost 7 bases, the J end lost 1 base, and 16 bases lay between the germline ends. The germline CDR1 and CDR2 sequences are MDHEN and SYDVKM. Here the CDR3 reads CASKQLGPRNTEAFF. The DNA of the CDR3 is TGTGCCAGCAAACAACTCGGACCGAGGAACACTGAAGCTTTCTTT.

The rearrangement uses TRBV9 and TRBJ1-6; D is possibly TRBD1 (5 bases). The CDR3 spans 15 residues. Germline lookup yields CDR1 SGDLS and CDR2 YYNGEE. The V end lost 0 bases, the J end lost 7 bases, and 11 bases lay between the germline ends. CDR3 DNA sequence: TGTGCCAGCAGCGTAGGGCAGGGACGGAATTCACCCCTCCACTTT. Its translation is CASSVGQGRNSPLHF.

The rearrangement links TRBV6-5 to TRBJ1-4; D call uncertain. CDR1 and CDR2 from the germline V gene are MNHEY and SVGAGI. The CDR3 runs 12 residues. V lost 6 bases to trimming and J lost 6 bases, with 8 bases between them. The CDR3 bases are TGTGCCAGCAGAAACGGGTATGAAAAACTGTTTTTT. Its protein product is CASRNGYEKLFF.

The chain combines TRBV4-3 with TRBJ2-1, with D possibly TRBD2 on 5 matching bases. The CDR3 spans 16 residues. Germline V CDR1 and CDR2: LGHNA, YSLEER. V lost 0 bases to trimming and J lost 0 bases, with 9 bases between them. The CDR3: CASSQERRSSYNEQFF. The DNA for the CDR3 is TGCGCCAGCAGCCAAGAGAGGAGGAGCTCCTACAATGAGCAGTTCTTC.

This chain uses TRBV6-1 with TRBJ2-3, with D perhaps matching TRBD1 (6 bases). The ends were cut back, 7 bases at V and 2 bases at J, with 10 bases in the middle. The CDR3 has 13 residues. Germline V CDR1 and CDR2: MNHNS, SASEGT. CDR3 amino acids: CASTTGPTDTQYF. In DNA form, the CDR3 reads TGTGCCAGCACTACAGGGCCCACAGATACGCAGTATTTT.

This chain uses TRBV10-3 with TRBJ1-1; 12 nucleotides align to TRBD1. The CDR3 contains 16 residues. V lost 5 bases to trimming and J lost 0 bases; unmatched junction nucleotides: 4. Germline V CDR1 and CDR2: ENHRY, SYGVKD. The CDR3 DNA reads as TGTGCCATCAGTTCCGGGACAGGGGGCTTGAACACTGAAGCTTTCTTT. Translated, it gives CAISSGTGGLNTEAFF.

This chain links TRBV5-1 with TRBJ2-1; a weak D match, TRBD1 (6 bases). The CDR3 runs to 13 residues. The V gene lost 1 base and the J gene lost 8 bases, with 10 bases spanning the gap. Germline V gene lookup returns CDR1 SGHRS and CDR2 YFSETQ. CDR3 region: CASSLTGWDEQFF. The CDR3 nucleotides read TGCGCCAGCAGCTTGACAGGGTGGGATGAGCAGTTCTTC.

CDR3: CASSLGVRDTEAFF. CDR3 nucleotides: TGTGCCAGCAGCCTGGGGGTACGGGACACTGAAGCTTTCTTT. This rearrangement joins TRBV7-6 to TRBJ1-1; D might be TRBD1 (5 bases). V lost 5 bases, J lost 3 bases, and 13 bases lay in between. Per the germline V gene, CDR1 is SGHVS and CDR2 is FNYEAQ. The CDR3 length is 14 residues.